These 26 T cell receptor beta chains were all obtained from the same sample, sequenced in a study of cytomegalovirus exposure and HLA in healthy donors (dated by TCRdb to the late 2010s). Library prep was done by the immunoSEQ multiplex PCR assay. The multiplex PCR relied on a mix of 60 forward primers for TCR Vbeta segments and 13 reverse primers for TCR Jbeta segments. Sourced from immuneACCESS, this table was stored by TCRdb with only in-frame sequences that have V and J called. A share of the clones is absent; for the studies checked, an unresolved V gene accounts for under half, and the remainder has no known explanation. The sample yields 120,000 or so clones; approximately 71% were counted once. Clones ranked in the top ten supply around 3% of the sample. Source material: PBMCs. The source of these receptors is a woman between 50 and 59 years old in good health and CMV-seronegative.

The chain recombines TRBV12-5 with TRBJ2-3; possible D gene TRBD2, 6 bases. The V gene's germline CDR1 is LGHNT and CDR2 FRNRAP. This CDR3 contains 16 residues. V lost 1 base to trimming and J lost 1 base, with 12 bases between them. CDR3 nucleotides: TGTGCTAGTGGTTTGGACCTAGCGCTTGGCACAGATACGCAGTATTTT. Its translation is CASGLDLALGTDTQYF.

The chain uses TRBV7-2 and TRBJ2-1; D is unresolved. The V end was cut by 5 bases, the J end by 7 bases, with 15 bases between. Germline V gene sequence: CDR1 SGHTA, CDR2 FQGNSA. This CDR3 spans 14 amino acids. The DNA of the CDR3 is TGTGCCAGCAGCCCCGTACCGACTGGGAATGAGCAGTTCTTC. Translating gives CASSPVPTGNEQFF.

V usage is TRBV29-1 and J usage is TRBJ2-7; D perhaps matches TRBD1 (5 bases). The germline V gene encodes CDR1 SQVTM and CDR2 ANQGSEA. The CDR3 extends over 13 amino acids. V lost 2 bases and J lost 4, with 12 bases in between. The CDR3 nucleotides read TGCAGCGTTGAATCAGGGAAGGAGTACGAGCAGTACTTC. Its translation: CSVESGKEYEQYF.

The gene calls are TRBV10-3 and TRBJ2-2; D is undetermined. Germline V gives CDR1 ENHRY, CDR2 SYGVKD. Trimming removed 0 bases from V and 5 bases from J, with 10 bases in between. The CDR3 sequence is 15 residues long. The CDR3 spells CAISESRVETGELFF. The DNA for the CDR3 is TGTGCCATCAGTGAGTCCAGAGTGGAGACCGGGGAGCTGTTTTTT.

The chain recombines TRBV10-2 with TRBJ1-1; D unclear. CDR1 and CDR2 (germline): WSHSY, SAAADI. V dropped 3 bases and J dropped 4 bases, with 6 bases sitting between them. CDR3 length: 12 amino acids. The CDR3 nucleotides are TGCGCCAGCAGTGACGGAGGCACTGAAGCTTTCTTT. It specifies CASSDGGTEAFF.

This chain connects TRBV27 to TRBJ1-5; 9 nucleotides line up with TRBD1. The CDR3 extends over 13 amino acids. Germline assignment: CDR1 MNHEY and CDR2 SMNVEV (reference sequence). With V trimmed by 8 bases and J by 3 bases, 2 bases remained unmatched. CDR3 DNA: TGTGCCAGCCGGACAGGGGACAATCAGCCCCAGCATTTT. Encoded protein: CASRTGDNQPQHF.

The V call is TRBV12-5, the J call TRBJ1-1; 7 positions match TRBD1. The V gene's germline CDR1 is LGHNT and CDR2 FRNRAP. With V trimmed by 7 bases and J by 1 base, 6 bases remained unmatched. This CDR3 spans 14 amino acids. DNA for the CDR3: TGTGCTAGTGCTCTACAGGGGAGGAACACTGAAGCTTTCTTT. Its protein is CASALQGRNTEAFF.

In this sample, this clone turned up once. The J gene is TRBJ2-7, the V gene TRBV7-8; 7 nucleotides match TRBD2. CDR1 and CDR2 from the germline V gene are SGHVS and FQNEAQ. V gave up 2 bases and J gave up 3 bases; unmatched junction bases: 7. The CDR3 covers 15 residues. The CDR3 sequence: CASSLRLADNYEQYF. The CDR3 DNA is TGTGCCAGCAGCTTAAGGCTAGCGGATAACTACGAGCAGTACTTC.

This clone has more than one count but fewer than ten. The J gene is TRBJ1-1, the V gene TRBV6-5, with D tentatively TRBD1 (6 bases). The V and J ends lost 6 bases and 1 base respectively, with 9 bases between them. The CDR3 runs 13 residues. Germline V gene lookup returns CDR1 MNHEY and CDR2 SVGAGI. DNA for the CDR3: TGTGCCAGCAGACAGGGACAGAACACTGAAGCTTTCTTT. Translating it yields CASRQGQNTEAFF.

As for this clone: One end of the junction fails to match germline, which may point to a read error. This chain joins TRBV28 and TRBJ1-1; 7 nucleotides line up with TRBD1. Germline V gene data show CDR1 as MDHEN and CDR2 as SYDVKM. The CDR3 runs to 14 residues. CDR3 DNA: TGTGCCACCAGTAGGACAGGTTCTAACACTGAAGCTTTCTTT. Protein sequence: CATSRTGSNTEAFF.

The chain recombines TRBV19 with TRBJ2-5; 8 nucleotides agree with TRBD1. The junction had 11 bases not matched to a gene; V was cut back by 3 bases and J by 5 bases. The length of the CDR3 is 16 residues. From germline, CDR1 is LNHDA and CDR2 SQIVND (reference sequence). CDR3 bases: TGTGCCAGTAGTATCACGCCAGGGGGCTTAGGGGAGACCCAGTACTTC. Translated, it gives CASSITPGGLGETQYF. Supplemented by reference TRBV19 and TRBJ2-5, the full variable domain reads DGGITQSPKYLFRKEGQNVTLSCEQNLNHDAMYWYRQDPGQGLRLIYYSQIVNDFQKGDIAEGYSVSREKKESFPLTVTSAQKNPTAFYLCASSITPGGLGETQYFGPGTRLLVL.

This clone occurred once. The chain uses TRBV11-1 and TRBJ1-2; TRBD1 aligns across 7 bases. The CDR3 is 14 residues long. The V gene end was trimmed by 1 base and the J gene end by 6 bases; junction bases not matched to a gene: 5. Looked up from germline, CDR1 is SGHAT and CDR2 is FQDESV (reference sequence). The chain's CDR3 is CASSLVGQEHGYTF. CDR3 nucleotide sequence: TGTGCCAGCAGCTTAGTCGGACAGGAACATGGCTACACCTTC.

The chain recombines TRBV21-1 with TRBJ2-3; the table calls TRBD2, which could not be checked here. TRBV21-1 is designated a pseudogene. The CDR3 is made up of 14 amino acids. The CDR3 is CASTGEGFRDTQYF. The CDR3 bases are TGTGCCAGCACCGGGGAAGGTTTTCGAGATACGCAGTATTTT.

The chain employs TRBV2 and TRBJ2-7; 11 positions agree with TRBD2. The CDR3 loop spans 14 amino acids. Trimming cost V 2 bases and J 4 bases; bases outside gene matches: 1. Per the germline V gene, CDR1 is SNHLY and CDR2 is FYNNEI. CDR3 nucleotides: TGTGCCAGCAGTGAACTAGCGGGAGGTTACGAGCAGTACTTC. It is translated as CASSELAGGYEQYF.

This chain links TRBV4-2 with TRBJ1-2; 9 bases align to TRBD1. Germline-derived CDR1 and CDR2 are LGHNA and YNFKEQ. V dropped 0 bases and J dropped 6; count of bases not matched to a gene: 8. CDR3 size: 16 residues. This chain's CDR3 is CASSQDRQGGSHGYTF. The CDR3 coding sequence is TGTGCCAGCAGCCAAGATCGACAGGGGGGGTCCCATGGCTACACCTTC.

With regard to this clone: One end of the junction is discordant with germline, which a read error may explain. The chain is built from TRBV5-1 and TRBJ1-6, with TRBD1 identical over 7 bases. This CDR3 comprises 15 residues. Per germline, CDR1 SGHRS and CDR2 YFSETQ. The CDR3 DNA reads TGCGCCAGCAGCTTGGACATCTCGGGGACAGTGCCATTAAACTTT. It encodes CASSLDISGTVPLNF.

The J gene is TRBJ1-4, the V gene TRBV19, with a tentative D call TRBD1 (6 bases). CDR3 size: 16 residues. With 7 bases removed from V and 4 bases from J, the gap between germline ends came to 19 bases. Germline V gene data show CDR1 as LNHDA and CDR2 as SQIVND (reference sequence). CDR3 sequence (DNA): TGTGCCAGTACCCCATCGGCTGGACAGTATAATGAAAAACTGTTTTTT. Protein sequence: CASTPSAGQYNEKLFF.

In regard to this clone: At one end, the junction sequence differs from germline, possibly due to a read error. CDR3 bases: TGTTCCAGCAGCCAACAGGGGCCTGGAAACACCATATATTTT. Its translation is CSSSQQGPGNTIYF. The genes are TRBV7-9 and TRBJ1-3; 7 bases match TRBD1. The CDR3 has 14 residues. Germline V gene lookup returns CDR1 SEHNR and CDR2 FQNEAQ (reference sequence).

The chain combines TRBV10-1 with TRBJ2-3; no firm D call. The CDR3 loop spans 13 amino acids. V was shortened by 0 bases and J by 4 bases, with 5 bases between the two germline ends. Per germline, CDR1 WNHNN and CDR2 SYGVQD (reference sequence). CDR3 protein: CASSESAPDTQYF. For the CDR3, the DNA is TGCGCCAGCAGTGAGTCAGCCCCAGATACGCAGTATTTT.

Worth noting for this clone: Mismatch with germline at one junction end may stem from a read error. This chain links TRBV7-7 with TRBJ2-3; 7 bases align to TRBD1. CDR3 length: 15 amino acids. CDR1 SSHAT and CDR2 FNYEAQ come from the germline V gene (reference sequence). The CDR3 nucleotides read TGTGCTAGCAGCAAACAGGGGTTGGTGGCAGATACGCAGTATTTT. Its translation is CASSKQGLVADTQYF.

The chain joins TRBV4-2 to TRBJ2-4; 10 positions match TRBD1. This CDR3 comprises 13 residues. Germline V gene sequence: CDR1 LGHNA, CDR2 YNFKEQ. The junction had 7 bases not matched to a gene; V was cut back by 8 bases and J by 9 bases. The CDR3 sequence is CASADRGDGIQYF. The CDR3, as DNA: TGTGCCAGCGCGGACAGGGGGGATGGCATTCAGTACTTC.

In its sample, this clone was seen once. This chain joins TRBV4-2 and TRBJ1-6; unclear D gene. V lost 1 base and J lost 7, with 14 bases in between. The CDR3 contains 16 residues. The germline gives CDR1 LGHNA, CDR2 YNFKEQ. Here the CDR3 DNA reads TGTGCCAGCAGCCAAGGGGAGGGATCGGGCAATTCACCCCTCCACTTT. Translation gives CASSQGEGSGNSPLHF.

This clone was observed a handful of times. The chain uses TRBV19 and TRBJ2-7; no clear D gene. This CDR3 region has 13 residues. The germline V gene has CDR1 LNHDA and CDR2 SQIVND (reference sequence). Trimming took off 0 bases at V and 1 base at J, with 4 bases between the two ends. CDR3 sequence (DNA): TGTGCCAGTAGTATAGACAGTTCCTACGAGCAGTACTTC. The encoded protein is CASSIDSSYEQYF.

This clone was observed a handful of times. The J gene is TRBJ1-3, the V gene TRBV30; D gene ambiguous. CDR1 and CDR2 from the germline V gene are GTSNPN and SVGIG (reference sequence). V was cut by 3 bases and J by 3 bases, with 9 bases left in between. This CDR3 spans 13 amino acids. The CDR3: CAWRSEGGNTIYF. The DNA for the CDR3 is TGTGCCTGGAGGTCGGAGGGTGGAAACACCATATATTTT.

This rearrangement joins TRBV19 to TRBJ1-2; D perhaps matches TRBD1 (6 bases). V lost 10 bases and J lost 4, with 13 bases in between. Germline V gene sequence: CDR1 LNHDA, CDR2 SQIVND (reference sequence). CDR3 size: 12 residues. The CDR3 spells CATSDRIYGYTF. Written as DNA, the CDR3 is TGTGCCACCTCCGACAGGATCTATGGCTACACCTTC.

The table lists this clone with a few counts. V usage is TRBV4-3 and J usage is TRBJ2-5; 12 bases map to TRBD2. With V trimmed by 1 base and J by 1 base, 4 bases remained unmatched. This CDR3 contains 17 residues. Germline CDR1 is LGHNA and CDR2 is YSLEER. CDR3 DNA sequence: TGCGCCAGCAGCCAAGTCCTGACTAGCGGGGGCCAAGAGACCCAGTACTTC. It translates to CASSQVLTSGGQETQYF.